Listed below are T cell receptor beta chains from one sample, sequenced in a study of blood T cell repertoires in COVID-19. The repertoire was sequenced with immunoSEQ multiplex PCR; TCRdb's copy has only in-frame clones and lacks some. The table has approximately 130,000 clones, roughly 79% seen once. Sequencing used peripheral blood. The source of these receptors is a human donor in a cohort sampled during active COVID-19. The CDR3 runs from the conserved cysteine through the conserved F or W. D genes are given only for firm matches. Some rows have no size entry. The others give once, few or many, or a class for an expanded clone.

CDR3 DNA	CDR3 protein	clone size	V gene	D gene	J gene
TGTGCCAGCAGTTTAGTAGGGGGCTGGGAGCAGTTCTTC	CASSLVGGWEQFF	NA	TRBV28	TRBD1	TRBJ2-1
TGTGCCAGTAGTCTTCTAAGGGAGGGCAGGTCCTACAATGAGCAGTTCTTC	CASSLLREGRSYNEQFF	NA	TRBV19	TRBD2	TRBJ2-1
TGTGCCAGCAGGGCCTCCGGGACAGGGATGGTAGAGCAGTACTTC	CASRASGTGMVEQYF	NA	TRBV13	TRBD1	TRBJ2-7
TGCAGTGTCGAGGGTACAGAGACCCAGTACTTC	CSVEGTETQYF	NA	TRBV20-1	NA	TRBJ2-5
TGCGCCAGCAGCCAAGATTCGAGCGGGGGGGCTAGTAAGACCCAGTACTTC	CASSQDSSGGASKTQYF	NA	TRBV4-1	TRBD2	TRBJ2-5
TGTGCCAGCAGTGGGGGGGCAGGGAGGGTCCCTAGGAATTCACCCCTCCACTTT	CASSGGAGRVPRNSPLHF	NA	TRBV6-1	NA	TRBJ1-6
TGTGCCACCAGTGACATGACAGCTTACGAGCAGTACTTC	CATSDMTAYEQYF	NA	TRBV24-1	NA	TRBJ2-7
TGTGCCAGCAGCGAGGGGGCCTATGGCTACACCTTC	CASSEGAYGYTF	NA	TRBV6-6	TRBD1	TRBJ1-2
TGTGCCACACTCAGCACAGATACGCAGTATTTT	CATLSTDTQYF	NA	TRBV6-5	NA	TRBJ2-3
TGTGCCAGCAGCCTTAACACTGAAGCTTTCTTT	CASSLNTEAFF	NA	TRBV7-9	NA	TRBJ1-1
TGTGCCAGTAGCACCCGGGAAGGGTATGGTGGCTACACCTTC	CASSTREGYGGYTF	NA	TRBV19	NA	TRBJ1-2
TGTGCCAGCGGGGGACAGGGGGCAGCCTACAATGAGCAGTTCTTC	CASGGQGAAYNEQFF	NA	TRBV11-2	TRBD1	TRBJ2-1
TGTGCCAGCACCCAGGGGGCGGGCACCGGGGAGCTGTTTTTT	CASTQGAGTGELFF	few	TRBV3-1/TRBV3-2	TRBD1	TRBJ2-2
TGTGCCAGCACCCCGGACAGGGGGTGGACAGATACGCAGTATTTT	CASTPDRGWTDTQYF	NA	TRBV5-4	TRBD1	TRBJ2-3
TGTGCCAGCAGCCGGGGCACACAGGGAAACATTCAGTACTTC	CASSRGTQGNIQYF	NA	TRBV6-2/TRBV6-3	NA	TRBJ2-4
TGCGCCAGCAGCTCTTCCTACGGACAGCCAGGCTCTGGGGCCAACGTCCTGACTTTC	CASSSSYGQPGSGANVLTF	many	TRBV5-1	NA	TRBJ2-6
TGTGCCGGTTACACAGGCAGTCAAACAGATACGCAGTATTTT	CAGYTGSQTDTQYF	few	TRBV2	NA	TRBJ2-3
TGTGCCATCAGGAAGGGGGGGGCCAAGGACGAGCAGTACTTC	CAIRKGGAKDEQYF	NA	TRBV10-3	NA	TRBJ2-7
TGTGCCAGCAGCGCGGGACAGGGGTTGGACGAGCAGTACTTC	CASSAGQGLDEQYF	many	TRBV5-6	TRBD1	TRBJ2-7
TGTGCCACCAGCAGAGATCAAGGGGTAACCTACAATGAGCAGTTCTTC	CATSRDQGVTYNEQFF	few	TRBV15	NA	TRBJ2-1
TGTGCCAGCAGCCCCTGGGCGGGAGCGATCTACGAGCAGTACTTC	CASSPWAGAIYEQYF	NA	TRBV7-8	TRBD2	TRBJ2-7
TGCGCCAGCAGCTTGGGACAGGGGGGCAGCCACACTGAAGCTTTCTTT	CASSLGQGGSHTEAFF	NA	TRBV5-1	TRBD1	TRBJ1-1
TGTGCCAGCAGTTTTGGCGGAACTGGGGCCAACGTCCTGACTTTC	CASSFGGTGANVLTF	NA	TRBV6-2/TRBV6-3	NA	TRBJ2-6
TGTGCCAGCAGTGAAAGGGGGGGGGTCGATGAGCAGTTCTTC	CASSERGGVDEQFF	NA	TRBV6-4	NA	TRBJ2-1
TGTGCCAGCAGTTTGGCCAGGGGGAACTACGAGCAGTACTTC	CASSLARGNYEQYF	once	TRBV28	TRBD1	TRBJ2-7
TGTGCCTGGGCAGGAGGACAGGGGAGCAATGAGCAGTTCTTC	CAWAGGQGSNEQFF	NA	TRBV30	TRBD1	TRBJ2-1
TGTGCCAGCAGCAGGGACAGGGGGCCCTTAAATTCACCCCTCCACTTT	CASSRDRGPLNSPLHF	NA	TRBV5-4	TRBD1	TRBJ1-6
TGTGCCAGCAGCTTGAGGGGTTTCGGCACTGAAGCTTTCTTT	CASSLRGFGTEAFF	NA	TRBV5-6	NA	TRBJ1-1
TGCAGCGTTGTTATCCTAGCTTGGGAGACCCAGTACTTC	CSVVILAWETQYF	NA	TRBV29-1	NA	TRBJ2-5
TGCGCCAGCAGCCCAGGGAACGGGTATGAAAAACTGTTTTTT	CASSPGNGYEKLFF	once	TRBV10-1	NA	TRBJ1-4
TGCGCCAGCAGCTCGGTAAGGGACAGGGGAGGTGAGCAGTTCTTC	CASSSVRDRGGEQFF	once	TRBV5-1	TRBD1	TRBJ2-1
TGTGCCAGCAGCCAAGACCGAGAATACGAGCAGTACTTC	CASSQDREYEQYF	NA	TRBV3-1/TRBV3-2	NA	TRBJ2-7
TGTGCCTGTAAAACAGGGGACCAAATGATGTTCCTGTTTTTT	CACKTGDQMMFLFF	NA	TRBV30	TRBD1	TRBJ1-4
TGTGCCAGCAGCTTAGGGACAGAAGTAAACTATGGCTACACCTTC	CASSLGTEVNYGYTF	NA	TRBV7-2	NA	TRBJ1-2
TGTGCCAGCAGCTTAGTTAGAGAAGAGCAGTTCTTC	CASSLVREEQFF	NA	TRBV11-2	NA	TRBJ2-1
TGTGCCAGCAGACCGGGAACGACAGGGAACACTGAAGCTTTCTTT	CASRPGTTGNTEAFF	NA	TRBV6-6	NA	TRBJ1-1
TGTGCCAGCAGCCCCAGGCGCGAGGAGACCCAGTACTTC	CASSPRREETQYF	once	TRBV6-5	NA	TRBJ2-5
TGTGCCAGCAGGAGTTCAGATACGCAGTATTTT	CASRSSDTQYF	NA	TRBV2	NA	TRBJ2-3
TGCGCCAGCAGCTTGGTAGGGGATAGCAATCAGCCCCAGCATTTT	CASSLVGDSNQPQHF	NA	TRBV5-1	NA	TRBJ1-5
TGTGCCAGTAGTATAGCCGGGACAGGTAGTGAAGCTTTCTTT	CASSIAGTGSEAFF	NA	TRBV19	TRBD1	TRBJ1-1
TGTGCCAGCAGTGACATGGAGAGCGCTAGCGTCTCCTACGAGCAGTACTTC	CASSDMESASVSYEQYF	once	TRBV6-4	NA	TRBJ2-7
TGTGCCAGCAGCGTAGGTGGGGGGTATGCAACTAATGAAAAACTGTTTTTT	CASSVGGGYATNEKLFF	NA	TRBV9	NA	TRBJ1-4
TGTGCCAGCTCCGAGCGGGGGTGGACAGATACGCAGTATTTT	CASSERGWTDTQYF	NA	TRBV27	TRBD2	TRBJ2-3
TGCGCCAGCAGCCAAACTCAGGGATTAAGAAAGGAGACCCAGTACTTC	CASSQTQGLRKETQYF	NA	TRBV4-1	NA	TRBJ2-5
TGTGCCATCAGTTTGCGGGGGGCCGGTTCCTACGAGCAGTACTTC	CAISLRGAGSYEQYF	once	TRBV10-3	TRBD2	TRBJ2-7
TGTGCCAGCCAAACAGGGGGACCCTACAATGAGCAGTTCTTC	CASQTGGPYNEQFF	NA	TRBV18	TRBD1	TRBJ2-1
TGTGCCAGCAGCCCCTGGACTAGCGGGGGCCCGAATGAGCAGTTCTTC	CASSPWTSGGPNEQFF	NA	TRBV3-1/TRBV3-2	TRBD2	TRBJ2-1
TGTGCCAGCAGCCTAGGGACAGGGGGTACTGAAGCTTTCTTT	CASSLGTGGTEAFF	NA	TRBV5-4	TRBD1	TRBJ1-1
TGTGCCAGTAGTAGAGGGGGGGCGGTTCCAGGCTCCTACGAGCAGTACTTC	CASSRGGAVPGSYEQYF	few	TRBV19	NA	TRBJ2-7
TGTGCCAGCACCCAGGTGGCTGGCTCCTACAATGAGCAGTTCTTC	CASTQVAGSYNEQFF	NA	TRBV6-5	NA	TRBJ2-1
TGTGCCTGGTCCCGCAACAGGGAGAGTGAAAAACTGTTTTTT	CAWSRNRESEKLFF	NA	TRBV30	NA	TRBJ1-4
TGTGCCAGCAACCAAGGGGGCACGCAAGGAAACACCATATATTTT	CASNQGGTQGNTIYF	NA	TRBV3-1/TRBV3-2	TRBD1	TRBJ1-3
TGTGCCAGCTCACGCCAAGGAGACGGCTACGAGCAGTACTTC	CASSRQGDGYEQYF	few	TRBV18	NA	TRBJ2-7
TGTGCCAGCAGCCAACAGCGGGGGGGCCAAACAGATACGCAGTATTTT	CASSQQRGGQTDTQYF	NA	TRBV3-1/TRBV3-2	TRBD2	TRBJ2-3
TGTGCCAGCAGCCGTTCCGGGACAGGAGGTGAAAAACTGTTTTTT	CASSRSGTGGEKLFF	once	TRBV11-1	TRBD1	TRBJ1-4
TGTGCCAGCAGCTTGGGGTCAGGACTTGTGGGCTCCTACGAGCAGTACTTC	CASSLGSGLVGSYEQYF	NA	TRBV5-6	NA	TRBJ2-7